The clone carrying this T cell receptor (beta chain) showed up just a few times. Here the gene names and germline are mouse. Read coverage stops 4 residues before the CDR3 terminus; the germline J gene supplies the remainder. RNA extraction and reverse transcription yielded cDNA as sequencing template. Assay: immunoSEQ multiplex PCR; the TCRdb copy retains only in-frame clones and omits some. Recorded here are more than 250,000 clones, none singletons. The data derive from a study of CD8+ T cells in alopecia areata. Combined cutaneous lymph node cells underwent sorting by CD4, CD8alpha, NKG2D, NKG2ACE and additional markers. CDR3 length: 15 residues. Germline CDR1 reads FNHDT; CDR2 reads SITEND (reference sequence). V was pared by 4 bases and J by 0 bases, with 12 bases between.

This TCR was sampled from a C3H/HeJ mouse with alopecia areata. For the strain, the MHC haplotype given is H2-k. The chain links TRBV19 to TRBJ2-3; D is perhaps TRBD1 (6 bases). The sequenced sample consisted of CD4+ T cells sorted from a lymph node. The CDR3 reads CASSPDRRSAETLYF. CDR3 DNA (partial): TGTGCCAGCAGTCCCGACAGGCGTAGTGCAGAA.